These 2 T cell receptor beta chains were all obtained from the same sample, sequenced in a study of CD4 T cells in relation to SARS-CoV-2 and coronaviruses. Unexposed donor CD4+ T cells date from about 2011-2018, before the COVID-19 pandemic. The cells were cultured for about ten days before CD4+ T cells were isolated. The assay was immunoSEQ multiplex PCR, and TCRdb's table has in-frame clones only and misses some. This repertoire shows roughly 23,000 clones, around 77% found once; its top ten account for roughly a sixth. These receptors' antigens are unknown. The sample consisted of CD4+ T cells from PBMCs, cultured in vitro. Receptors originate from a human donor in good health.

This clone was counted once. The chain links TRBV19 to TRBJ2-3; possibly TRBD1 for D (6 bases). CDR3 length: 16 residues. Trimming removed 6 bases from V and 1 base from J, with 17 bases in between. CDR1 and CDR2 from the germline V gene are LNHDA and SQIVND (reference sequence). The CDR3 region has the DNA TGTGCCAGTAGCGATACAGGGTACTTCGGCACAGATACGCAGTATTTT. Translation: CASSDTGYFGTDTQYF.

The chain joins TRBV28 to TRBJ1-1; a weak D match, TRBD1 (6 bases). V was clipped by 3 bases and J by 7 bases, with 9 bases between them. The CDR3 is made up of 12 amino acids. The germline CDR1 and CDR2 sequences are MDHEN and SYDVKM. Here the CDR3 reads CASSFRGVEAFF. CDR3 nucleotide sequence: TGTGCCAGCAGTTTCAGGGGAGTTGAAGCTTTCTTT.